In this sample, the clone carrying this T cell receptor (beta chain) turned up many times. The antigen remains undetermined. Germline lookup yields CDR1 DFQATT and CDR2 SNEGSKA (reference sequence). The V end was cut by 0 bases, the J end by 2 bases, with 17 bases between. The CDR3 consists of 16 residues. For repertoire sequencing, the TCR beta CDR3 regions were amplified from RNA transcripts. Amplification began with first-round RT-PCR using HTBI primers, then second-round multiplex PCR was performed. TCRdb processed the multiplex PCR reads anew with MiXCR; each CDR3 protein has one entry. Here the sample spans 900,000 to 1,200,000 distinct CDR3 sequences, about 38% being singletons. The data derive from a study of Graves' ophthalmopathy and Graves' hyperthyroidism. Regarding the study as a whole: Most thyroid-expanded clonotypes exceeding 0.001 frequency were also found in blood.

This receptor was identified in an adult man with Graves' hyperthyroidism. The chain couples TRBV20-1 to TRBJ2-7, with D tentatively TRBD1 (6 bases). Input material: peripheral blood or thyroid tissue (not recorded which). The CDR3 spells CSARDSWGPTPYEQYF. CDR3 DNA sequence: TGCAGTGCTAGAGATTCTTGGGGGCCGACCCCCTACGAGCAGTACTTC.